This T cell receptor (beta chain) appears in the sequencing data of a study of CD8 T cells in ankylosing spondylitis. This clonotype was seen many times. A quantitative 5'-RACE method, one with molecular barcodes, was used to make TCR beta libraries. TCRdb redid the calling of the 5' RACE reads with MiXCR, one entry per CDR3 protein. This table has 35,000 or so distinct CDR3 sequences, 4.5% to 6% appearing once. Trimming removed 2 bases from V and 5 bases from J, with 10 bases in between. Germline V gene sequence: CDR1 SGHRS, CDR2 YFSETQ. The CDR3 has 13 residues. The rearrangement uses TRBV5-1 and TRBJ1-1; D is ambiguous. The receptor was isolated from a male donor with ankylosing spondylitis or in good health (not recorded which). The source material was blood, either unsorted or a sorted T cell fraction (not recorded which). The chain's CDR3 is CASSFVTQTEAFF. The CDR3, as DNA: TGCGCCAGCAGCTTTGTCACCCAAACTGAAGCTTTCTTT. The entire variable domain, with the rest obtained from reference TRBV5-1 and TRBJ1-1, is as follows: KAGVTQTPRYLIKTRGQQVTLSCSPISGHRSVSWYQQTPGQGLQFLFEYFSETQRNKGNFPGRFSGRQFSNSRSEMNVSTLELGDSALYLCASSFVTQTEAFFGQGTRLTVV.